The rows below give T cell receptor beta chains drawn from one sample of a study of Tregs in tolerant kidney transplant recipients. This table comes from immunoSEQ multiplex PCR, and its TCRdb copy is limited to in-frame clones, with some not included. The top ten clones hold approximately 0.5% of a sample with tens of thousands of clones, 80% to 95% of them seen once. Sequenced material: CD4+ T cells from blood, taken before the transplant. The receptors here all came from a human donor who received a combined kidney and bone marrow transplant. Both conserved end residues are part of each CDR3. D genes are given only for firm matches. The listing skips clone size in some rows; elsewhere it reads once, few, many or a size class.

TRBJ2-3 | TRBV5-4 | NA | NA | TGTGCCAGCAGCTTGGATGTTATTTCTAGCACAGATACGCAGTATTTT | CASSLDVISSTDTQYF
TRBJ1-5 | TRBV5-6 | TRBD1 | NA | TGTGCCAGCAGCTCATACCGGGGACAGGGAAATCAGCCCCAGCATTTT | CASSSYRGQGNQPQHF
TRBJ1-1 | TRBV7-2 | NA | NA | TGTGCCAGCAAAAGGGACAAGATGAACACTGAAGCTTTCTTT | CASKRDKMNTEAFF
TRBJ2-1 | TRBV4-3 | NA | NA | TGCGCCAGCAGCCAAGGAACCGACAGCTACAATGAGCAGTTCTTC | CASSQGTDSYNEQFF
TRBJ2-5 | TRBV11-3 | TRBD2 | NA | TGTGCCAGCAGTGGAACGGGAGGGGCCCCGTATCGGGAGACCCAGTACTTC | CASSGTGGAPYRETQYF
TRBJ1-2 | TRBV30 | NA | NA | TGTGCCTGGAGGTTACAGGGAGCTAACTATGGCTACACCTTC | CAWRLQGANYGYTF
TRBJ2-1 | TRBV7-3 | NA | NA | TGTGCCAGCAGCTTAACTGGACAGTACAATGAGCAGTTCTTC | CASSLTGQYNEQFF
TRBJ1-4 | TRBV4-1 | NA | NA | TGCGCCAGCAGCCAAGTCGACAGTATCGTTGAGGAAAAACTGTTTTTT | CASSQVDSIVEEKLFF
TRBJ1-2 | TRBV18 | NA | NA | TGTGCCAGCTCACCACCGGAAGGGGCTGCCTATGGCTACACCTTC | CASSPPEGAAYGYTF
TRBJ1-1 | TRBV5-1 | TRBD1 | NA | TGCGCCAGCAGCCCGGGGACAGCTGGGGCTTTCTTT | CASSPGTAGAFF
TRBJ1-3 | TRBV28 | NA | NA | TGTGCCAGCAGTTTGTCCGGGATCTCCTCTGGAAACACCATATATTTT | CASSLSGISSGNTIYF
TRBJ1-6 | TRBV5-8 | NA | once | TGTGCCAGCAGCGCAGGGAGGGGCTTCAATTCCCCCCTCCACTTT | CASSAGRGFNSPLHF
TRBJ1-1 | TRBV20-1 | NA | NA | TGCAGTGCTAAGAGGACTGAAGCTTTCTTT | CSAKRTEAFF
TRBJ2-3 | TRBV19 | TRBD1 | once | TGTGCCAGTAGTATCGACGACAGGGTAGGAGATACGCAGTATTTT | CASSIDDRVGDTQYF
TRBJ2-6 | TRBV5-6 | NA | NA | TGTGCCAGCAGCTTGGGGCTTTCTGGGGCCAACGTCCTGACTTTC | CASSLGLSGANVLTF
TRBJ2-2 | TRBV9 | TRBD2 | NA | TGTGCCAGCAACATCCCCGGGAGCGGGAGTGGCACCGGGGAGCTGTTTTTT | CASNIPGSGSGTGELFF
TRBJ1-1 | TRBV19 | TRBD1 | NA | TGTGCCAGTATAAAGGACAGGGATATCACTGAAGCTTTCTTT | CASIKDRDITEAFF
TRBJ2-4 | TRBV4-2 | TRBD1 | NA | TGTGCCAGCAGCCAAGCTTACAGGGGGGTCGGAAACATTCAGTACTTC | CASSQAYRGVGNIQYF
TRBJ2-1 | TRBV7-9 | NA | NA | TGTGCCGACAAGGATGATGAGCAGTTCTTC | CADKDDEQFF
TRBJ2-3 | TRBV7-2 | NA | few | TGTGCCAGCAGCTCTTACGAACTAGCTACGCAGTATTTT | CASSSYELATQYF
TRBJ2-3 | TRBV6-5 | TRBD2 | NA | TGTGCCAGCAGTTGGGGACTAGCGGGGGGCACAGATACGCAGTATTTT | CASSWGLAGGTDTQYF
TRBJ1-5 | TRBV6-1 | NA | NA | TGTGCCAGCAGACTTGACGACGGAGCTCATCAGCCCCAGCATTTT | CASRLDDGAHQPQHF
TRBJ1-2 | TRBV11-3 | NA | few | TGTGCCAGCAGCCTCCAGGGGAGCTATGGCTACACCTTC | CASSLQGSYGYTF
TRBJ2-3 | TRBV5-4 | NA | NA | TGTGCCAGCAGCTTAAATCCCCTACAGGGAACAGATACGCAGTATTTT | CASSLNPLQGTDTQYF
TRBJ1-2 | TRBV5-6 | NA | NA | TGTGCCAGCAGCCCGGAGGGCAGGGTTGAAGGCTACACCTTC | CASSPEGRVEGYTF
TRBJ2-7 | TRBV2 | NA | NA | TGTGCCAGCAAACTGGTCGAGCAGTACTTC | CASKLVEQYF
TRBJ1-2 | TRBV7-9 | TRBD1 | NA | TGTGCCAGCAGCCCCACAGGGGTGAATAACTATGGCTACACCTTC | CASSPTGVNNYGYTF
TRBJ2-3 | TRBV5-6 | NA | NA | TGTGCCAGCAGCTTTGGGTGGCAGGGATTTACAGATACGCAGTATTTT | CASSFGWQGFTDTQYF
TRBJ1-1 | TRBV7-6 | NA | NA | TGTGCCAGCAGCCAATCTAGGGGGGGGGACACTGAAGCTTTCTTT | CASSQSRGGDTEAFF
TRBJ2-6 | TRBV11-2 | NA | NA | TGTGCCAGCAGCTTGGGGGGACTTTACAGCTCTGGGGCCAACGTCCTGACTTTC | CASSLGGLYSSGANVLTF
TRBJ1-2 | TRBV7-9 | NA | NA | TGTGCCAGCAGCTTATCACTCGGAGAACGTGGCTACACCTTC | CASSLSLGERGYTF
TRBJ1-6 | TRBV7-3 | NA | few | TGTGCCAGCAGCTTAGGGGGGTATAATTCCCCCCTCCACTTT | CASSLGGYNSPLHF
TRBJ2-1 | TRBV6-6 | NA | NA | TGTGCCAGCACCAGGGGCTATGAGCAGTTCTTC | CASTRGYEQFF
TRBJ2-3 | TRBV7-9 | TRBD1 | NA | TGTGCCAGCAGCTTGGGGACAGGGACTAGCACAGATACGCAGTATTTT | CASSLGTGTSTDTQYF
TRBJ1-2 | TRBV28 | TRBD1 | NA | TGTGCCAGCAGGGGGACAGGGGGGAACTATGGCTACACCTTC | CASRGTGGNYGYTF
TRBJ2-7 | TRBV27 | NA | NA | TGTGCCAGCAGTACAAGGGGGGGGTATTACGAGCAGTACTTC | CASSTRGGYYEQYF
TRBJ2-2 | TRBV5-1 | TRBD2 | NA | TGCGCCAGCAGCCGGGGACTAGCGGGAGTAAAGGACGGGGAGCTGTTTTTT | CASSRGLAGVKDGELFF
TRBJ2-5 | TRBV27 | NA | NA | TGTGCCAGCAGTTTAGTGCCGGGAGTAGCGGCTCAAGAGACCCAGTACTTC | CASSLVPGVAAQETQYF
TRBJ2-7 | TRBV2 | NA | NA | TGTGCCAGCAGTTCCTTTAGGACAGATTACGAGCAGTACTTC | CASSSFRTDYEQYF
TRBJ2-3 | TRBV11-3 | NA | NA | TGTGCCAGCAGCCCCAGACAGGGCACAGATACGCAGTATTTT | CASSPRQGTDTQYF
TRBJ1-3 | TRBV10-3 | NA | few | TGTGCCATCAGTACGGGACAAGGGCTTGGAAACACCATATATTTT | CAISTGQGLGNTIYF
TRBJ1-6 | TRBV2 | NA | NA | TGTGCCAGCAGTGAGGGGACTGGGTCACCCCTCCACTTT | CASSEGTGSPLHF
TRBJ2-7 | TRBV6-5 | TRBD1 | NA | TGTGCCAGCAACAACAAGGGGGCCCGATACGAGCAGTACTTC | CASNNKGARYEQYF
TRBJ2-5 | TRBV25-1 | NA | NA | TGTGCCAGCAGTGAATCGACATCGGCATACTACCAAGAGACCCAGTACTTC | CASSESTSAYYQETQYF
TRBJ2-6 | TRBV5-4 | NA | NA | TGTGCCAGCAGCCACGGGGCTAGCGTCTCCTCTGGGGCCAACGTCCTGACTTTC | CASSHGASVSSGANVLTF
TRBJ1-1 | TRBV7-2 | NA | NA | TGTGCCAGCAGCCCGAGATACCGGGGGACTGAAGCTTTCTTT | CASSPRYRGTEAFF
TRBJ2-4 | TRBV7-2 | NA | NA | TGTGCCAGCAGCCTCGTAGTGAACATTCAGTACTTC | CASSLVVNIQYF
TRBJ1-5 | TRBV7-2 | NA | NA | TGTGCCAGCAGTTCTACAGGGAGCCAGCCCCAGCATTTT | CASSSTGSQPQHF
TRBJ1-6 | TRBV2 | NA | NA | TGTGCCAGCAGTCAAACTGATTCACCCCTCCACTTT | CASSQTDSPLHF
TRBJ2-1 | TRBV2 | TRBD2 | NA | TGTGCCAGCAGTGAGGGTCGGGAGGGCCAAAGCTCCTACAATGAGCAGTTCTTC | CASSEGREGQSSYNEQFF
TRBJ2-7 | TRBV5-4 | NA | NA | TGTGCCAGCAGCAGGCGGGACGTAAAAACCTACGAGCAGTACTTC | CASSRRDVKTYEQYF
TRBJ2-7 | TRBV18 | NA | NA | TGTGCCAGCTCCCCCCTTTCCAGGGCCGAGCAGTACTTC | CASSPLSRAEQYF
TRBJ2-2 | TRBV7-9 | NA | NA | TGTGCCAGCAGCCTTCACTTAACCGGGGAGCTGTTTTTT | CASSLHLTGELFF
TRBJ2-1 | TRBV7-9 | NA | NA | TGTGCCAGCAGCTTCGGGGCCTACAATGAGCAGTTCTTC | CASSFGAYNEQFF